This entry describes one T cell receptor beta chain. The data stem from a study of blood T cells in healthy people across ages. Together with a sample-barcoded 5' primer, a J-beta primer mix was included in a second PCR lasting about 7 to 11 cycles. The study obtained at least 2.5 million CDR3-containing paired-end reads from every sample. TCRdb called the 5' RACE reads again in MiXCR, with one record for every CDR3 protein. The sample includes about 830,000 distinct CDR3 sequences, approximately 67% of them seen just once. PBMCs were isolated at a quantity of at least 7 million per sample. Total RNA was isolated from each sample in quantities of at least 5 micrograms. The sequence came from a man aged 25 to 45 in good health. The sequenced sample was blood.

The CDR3 protein is CASSFDRGHLNEQFF. The DNA for the CDR3 is TGTGCCAGCAGCTTCGACAGGGGGCACCTCAATGAGCAGTTCTTC. V and J are TRBV7-2 and TRBJ2-1; 10 nucleotides line up with TRBD1. CDR1 SGHTA and CDR2 FQGNSA come from the germline V gene. This CDR3 region has 15 residues. J gave up 6 bases and V 3 bases, and 5 bases lay outside the gene matches.